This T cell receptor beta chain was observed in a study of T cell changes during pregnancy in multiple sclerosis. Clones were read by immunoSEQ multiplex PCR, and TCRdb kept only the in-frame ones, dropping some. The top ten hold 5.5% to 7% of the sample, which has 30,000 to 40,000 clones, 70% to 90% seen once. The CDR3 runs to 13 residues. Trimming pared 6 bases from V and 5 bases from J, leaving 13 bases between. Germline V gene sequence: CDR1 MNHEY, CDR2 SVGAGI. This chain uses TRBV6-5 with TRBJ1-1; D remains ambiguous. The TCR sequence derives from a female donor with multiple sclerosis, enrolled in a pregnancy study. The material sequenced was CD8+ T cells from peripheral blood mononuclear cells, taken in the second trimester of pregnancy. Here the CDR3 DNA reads TGTGCCAGCAGCCCTAATCGCGAGACTGAAGCTTTCTTT. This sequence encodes CASSPNRETEAFF.